This T cell receptor (beta chain) was sequenced in a study of cytomegalovirus exposure and HLA in healthy donors. On the study more broadly: A subsequent analysis reported that the 100 to 150 validation repertoires were produced on the same platform that had also been used for the roughly 710 first-cohort repertoires. Study results and caveats: Researchers catalogued some 160 TCR beta chains as cytomegalovirus-associated. TCR sequences were mostly rare, though some public TCRs occurred in many donors.

The CDR3 covers 14 residues. CDR1 SEHNR and CDR2 FQNEAQ come from the germline V gene (reference sequence). Trimming took 5 bases from V and 3 from J; bases not matched to a gene: 1. Sequenced by immunoSEQ multiplex PCR; TCRdb stores in-frame clones only, minus some. The sample yields fewer than 120,000 clones, 85% to 90% seen once. For this clone: Its cognate antigen is unknown.

The study drew the donors from its roughly 120-subject validation cohort, separate from the roughly 670-subject first cohort. This receptor was obtained from a woman in her 30s in good health and CMV-seropositive. V usage is TRBV7-9 and J usage is TRBJ2-2, with 9 bases aligning to TRBD2. The sequencing input was PBMCs. The DNA of the CDR3 is TGTGCCAGCAGCCGGACTAGCGACACCGGGGAGCTGTTTTTT. Translation gives CASSRTSDTGELFF.